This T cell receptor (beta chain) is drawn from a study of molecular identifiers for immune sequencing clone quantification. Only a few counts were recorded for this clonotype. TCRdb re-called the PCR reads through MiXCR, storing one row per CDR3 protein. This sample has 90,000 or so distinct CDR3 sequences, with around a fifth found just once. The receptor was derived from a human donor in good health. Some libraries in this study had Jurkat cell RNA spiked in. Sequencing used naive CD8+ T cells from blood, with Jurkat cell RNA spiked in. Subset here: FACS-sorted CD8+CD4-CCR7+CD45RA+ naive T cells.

For the CDR3, the DNA is TGTGCCAGCAGGGACTGGGCTAGCAATCAGCCCCAGCATTTT. This gives the protein CASRDWASNQPQHF. The chain employs TRBV5-4 and TRBJ1-5; D is unclear. V was clipped by 5 bases and J by 0 bases, with 9 bases between them. In germline, CDR1 is SGHNT, CDR2 YYREEE (reference sequence). CDR3 size: 14 residues.